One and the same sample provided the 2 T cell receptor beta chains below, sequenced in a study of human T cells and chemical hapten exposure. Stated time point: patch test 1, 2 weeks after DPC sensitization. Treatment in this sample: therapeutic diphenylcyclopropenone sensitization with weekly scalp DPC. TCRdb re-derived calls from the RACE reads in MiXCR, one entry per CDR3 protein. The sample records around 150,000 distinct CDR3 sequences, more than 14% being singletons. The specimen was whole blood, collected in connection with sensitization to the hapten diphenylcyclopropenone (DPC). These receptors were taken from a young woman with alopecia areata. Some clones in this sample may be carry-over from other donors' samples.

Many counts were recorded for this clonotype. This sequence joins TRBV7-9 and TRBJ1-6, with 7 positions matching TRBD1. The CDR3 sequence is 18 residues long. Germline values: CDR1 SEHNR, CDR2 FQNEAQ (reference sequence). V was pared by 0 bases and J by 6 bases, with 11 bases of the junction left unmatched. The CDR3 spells CASSLAGVQGFRNSPLHF. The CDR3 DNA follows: TGTGCCAGCAGCTTAGCGGGGGTACAGGGGTTTCGTAATTCACCCCTCCACTTT.

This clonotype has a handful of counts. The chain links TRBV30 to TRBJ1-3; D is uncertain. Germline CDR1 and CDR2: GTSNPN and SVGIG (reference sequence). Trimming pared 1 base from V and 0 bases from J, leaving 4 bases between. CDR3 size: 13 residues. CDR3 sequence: CAWSGGSGNTIYF. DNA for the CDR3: TGTGCCTGGAGTGGGGGCTCTGGAAACACCATATATTTT.